This T cell receptor beta chain was found in a study of T cell responses to AZD1222 COVID-19 vaccine. The V gene's germline CDR1 is SGHDN and CDR2 FVKESK. CDR3 size: 14 residues. V dropped 4 bases and J dropped 5 bases, with 15 bases sitting between them. Investigators merged groups given second doses at roughly 4 or roughly 12 weeks. Generated by immunoSEQ multiplex PCR, the TCRdb table keeps only in-frame clones and is missing some. Here the sample spans around 110,000 clones, roughly 92% being singletons. About this clone itself: The antigen remains undetermined.

Study results and limitations: Close to half of spike-specific TCRs reportedly recognize unmutated variant regions.

Sequences were derived from peripheral blood, sampled 28 days after the second AZD1222 dose. The origin of this receptor is an adult who received the AZD1222 COVID-19 vaccine. This chain connects TRBV14 to TRBJ2-7; the D is unclear. The CDR3 loop is CASSPGVSSDEQYF. CDR3 bases: TGTGCCAGCAGCCCAGGAGTCTCATCCGACGAGCAGTACTTC.